Listed here are 8 T cell receptor beta chains from one sample, sequenced in a study of monozygotic twins with cystic fibrosis. Repertoires were generated with immunoSEQ multiplex PCR, while TCRdb's copy carries only in-frame clones and drops some. The table records about 23,000 clones, 97% of them present only once. Sequencing was performed on blood. These receptor sequences come from a girl between 5 and 17 years old with cystic fibrosis.

The chain joins TRBV4-3 to TRBJ2-1; D is possibly TRBD2 (6 bases). Germline V gives CDR1 LGHNA, CDR2 YSLEER. V lost 0 bases and J 3 bases, leaving 9 bases between the germline ends. The CDR3 runs 15 residues. The CDR3 reads CASSQDTGDYNEQFF. CDR3 in DNA: TGCGCCAGCAGCCAAGATACGGGAGACTACAATGAGCAGTTCTTC.

CDR3 in amino acids: CASSLGTSFEQFF. The CDR3 bases are TGTGCCAGCAGCCTGGGGACTAGTTTTGAGCAGTTCTTC. The J gene is TRBJ2-1, the V gene TRBV11-2; TRBD2 agrees at 8 bases. Germline V CDR1 and CDR2: SGHAT, FQNNGV. The CDR3 is 13 amino acids. Trimming took 5 bases from V and 9 from J; bases not matched to a gene: 6.

The chain links TRBV9 to TRBJ1-2; D unresolved. Germline V gives CDR1 SGDLS, CDR2 YYNGEE. This CDR3 is built from 11 residues. The V end lost 10 bases, the J end lost 4 bases, and 11 bases lay between the germline ends. The CDR3 is CAGVAPYGYTF. The DNA for the CDR3 is TGTGCCGGAGTTGCCCCCTATGGCTACACCTTC.

This clone was seen once. The chain combines TRBV7-9 with TRBJ2-2, with TRBD2 matching 10 bases. This CDR3 region has 15 residues. Trimming removed 6 bases from V and 6 bases from J; junction bases left unmatched: 7. CDR1 and CDR2 (germline): SEHNR, FQNEAQ (reference sequence). In nucleotides, the CDR3 is TGTGCCAGCAGACTGACTAGCGGGTCCCCCGGGGAGCTGTTTTTT. Its protein is CASRLTSGSPGELFF.

In regard to this clone: The junction differs from germline at one of its ends, possibly a read error. The rearrangement joins TRBV7-7 to TRBJ1-3, with no clear D. Germline lookup yields CDR1 SSHAT and CDR2 FNYEAQ (reference sequence). The CDR3 contains 14 residues. CDR3 bases: TGTGCTAGCAGCTTAGGAGGGTCTGGAAACACCATATATTTT. This sequence encodes CASSLGGSGNTIYF.

The gene calls are TRBV5-6 and TRBJ1-4, with 12 bases lining up with TRBD1. V shed 2 bases, J shed 4 bases, and the junction held 9 bases outside the gene matches. The V gene's germline CDR1 is SGHDT and CDR2 YYEEEE. CDR3 length equals 18 residues. The CDR3 bases are TGTGCCAGCAGCTTACCGGGGGACAGGGGGCCCAATAATGAAAAACTGTTTTTT. This encodes CASSLPGDRGPNNEKLFF.

This chain uses TRBV7-8 with TRBJ2-3; D tentatively reads TRBD1 or TRBD2 (6 bases each). The V and J ends lost 10 bases and 0 bases respectively, with 23 bases between them. The CDR3 is 17 residues long. Germline V lookup: CDR1 SGHVS, CDR2 FQNEAQ. CDR3 region: CATNQRGDPSSTDTQYF. The DNA for the CDR3 is TGTGCCACGAATCAAAGGGGGGACCCATCTAGCACAGATACGCAGTATTTT.

This sequence joins TRBV10-3 and TRBJ2-6; no clear D. Germline assignment: CDR1 ENHRY and CDR2 SYGVKD. Trimming shortened V by 9 bases and J by 4 bases, and 10 bases separated the two germline ends. The CDR3 loop spans 13 amino acids. For the CDR3, the DNA is TGTGCCATAATCTCGGTAGGGGCCAACGTCCTGACTTTC. It is translated as CAIISVGANVLTF.